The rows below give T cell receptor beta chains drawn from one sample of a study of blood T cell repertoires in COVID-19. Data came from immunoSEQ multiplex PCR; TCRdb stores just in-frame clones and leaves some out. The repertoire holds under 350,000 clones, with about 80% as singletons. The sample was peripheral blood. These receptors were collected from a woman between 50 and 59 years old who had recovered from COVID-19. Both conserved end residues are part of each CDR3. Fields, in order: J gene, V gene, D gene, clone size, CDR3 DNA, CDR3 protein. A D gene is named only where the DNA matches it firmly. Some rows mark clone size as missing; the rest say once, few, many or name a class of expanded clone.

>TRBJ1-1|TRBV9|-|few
TGTGCCAGCGCCTTGACAGGGAACACTGAAGCTTTCTTT
CASALTGNTEAFF
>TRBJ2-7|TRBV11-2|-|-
TGTGCCAGCAGCGCCGGGACTTACGAGCAGTACTTC
CASSAGTYEQYF
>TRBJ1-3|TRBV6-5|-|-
TGTGCCAGCAGTCTACCTGGAAACACCATATATTTT
CASSLPGNTIYF
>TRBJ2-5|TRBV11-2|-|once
TGTGCCAGCAGCAAGGACAGTGGGCTACAAGAGACCCAGTACTTC
CASSKDSGLQETQYF
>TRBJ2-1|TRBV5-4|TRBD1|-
TGTGCCAGCAGCTACGGGACAGGGGGATCCTACAATGAGCAGTTCTTC
CASSYGTGGSYNEQFF
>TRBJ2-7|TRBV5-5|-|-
TGTGCCAGCAGTTCCGGGTTCTACGAGCAGTACTTC
CASSSGFYEQYF
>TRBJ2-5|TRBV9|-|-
TGTGCCAGCAGTCAGTATAACCTCAAGTTGGAGACCCAGTACTTC
CASSQYNLKLETQYF
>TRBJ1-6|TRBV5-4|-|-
TGTGCCAGCAGCCTCCGGACGGGGTATAATTCACCCCTCCACTTT
CASSLRTGYNSPLHF
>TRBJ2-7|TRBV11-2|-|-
TGTGCCAGCAGCTTAGACGGACTAGGGGGTTCCTACGAGCAGTACTTC
CASSLDGLGGSYEQYF
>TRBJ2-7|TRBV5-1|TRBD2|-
TGCGCCAGCAGCTCGACTAGCACATCCTACGAGCAGTACTTC
CASSSTSTSYEQYF
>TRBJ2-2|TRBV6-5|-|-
TGTGCCAGCAGCCAAAACAGGGCCAACGGGGAGCTGTTTTTT
CASSQNRANGELFF
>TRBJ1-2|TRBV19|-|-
TGTGCCAGTAGTATCGACGGGGAAAACTATGGCTACACCTTC
CASSIDGENYGYTF
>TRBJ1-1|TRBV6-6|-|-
TGTGCCAGCAGGGCAGCGGGGAACACTGAAGCTTTCTTT
CASRAAGNTEAFF
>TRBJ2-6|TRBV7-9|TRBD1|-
TGTGCCAGCAGCTCAACAGGGGGCGGTGGGGCCAACGTCCTGACTTTC
CASSSTGGGGANVLTF
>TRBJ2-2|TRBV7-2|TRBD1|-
TGTGCCAGCAGCTTGACAGGGGGCACCGGGGAGCTGTTTTTT
CASSLTGGTGELFF
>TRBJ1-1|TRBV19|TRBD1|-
TGTGCCAGTACCCCCACACAGGGGGCGCGAACTGAAGCTTTCTTT
CASTPTQGARTEAFF
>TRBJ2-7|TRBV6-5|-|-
TGTGCCAGCACCGAAGAGGTCATAGGCTCCTACGAGCAGTACTTC
CASTEEVIGSYEQYF
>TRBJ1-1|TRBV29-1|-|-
TGCAGCGTTGAATCAGGGGCGGGGAACACTGAAGCTTTCTTT
CSVESGAGNTEAFF
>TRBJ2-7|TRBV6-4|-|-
TGTGGTGGAGGTAGCCCTAGTTCGTCCTACGAGCAGTACTTC
CGGGSPSSSYEQYF
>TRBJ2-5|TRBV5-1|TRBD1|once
TGCGCCAGCAGCCTCCTCGGGACAGTCCGATGGGAAGAGACCCAGTACTTC
CASSLLGTVRWEETQYF
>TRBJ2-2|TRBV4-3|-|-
TGCGCCAGCAGCCAAGAATGGAGTTTCGCCGGGGAGCTGTTTTTT
CASSQEWSFAGELFF
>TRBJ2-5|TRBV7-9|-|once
TGTGCCAGCAGCTTGGAGGGTGGGGGTGAGACCCAGTACTTC
CASSLEGGGETQYF
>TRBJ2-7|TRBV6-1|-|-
TGTGCCAGCAGTGAAAGGGGGGGGGAGCAGTACTTC
CASSERGGEQYF
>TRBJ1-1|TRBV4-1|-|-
TGCGCCAGCAGCCAAGAACAGGGCTGGACTGAAGCTTTCTTT
CASSQEQGWTEAFF
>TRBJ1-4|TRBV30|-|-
TGTGCCTGGAGTCCGACAGCCCGCTGGGCTAATGAAAAACTGTTTTTT
CAWSPTARWANEKLFF
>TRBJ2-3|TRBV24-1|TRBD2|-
TGTGCCACCAAAGTCGGGGGGGGCACAGATACGCAGTATTTT
CATKVGGGTDTQYF
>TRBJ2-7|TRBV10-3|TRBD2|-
TGTGCCATCAGTGGACTAGCGGGAGTCTCCCACGAGCAGTACTTC
CAISGLAGVSHEQYF
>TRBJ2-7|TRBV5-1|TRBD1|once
TGCGCCAGCAGTTTGGACAGGGCCTACGAGCAGTACTTC
CASSLDRAYEQYF
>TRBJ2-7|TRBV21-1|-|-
TGTGCCAGCAGCAAAGGAGGGCAGCAGGGGGTGGGCGAGCAGTACTTC
CASSKGGQQGVGEQYF
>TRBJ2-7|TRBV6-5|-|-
TGTGCCAGCAGGTTCAGGGGGAGGTCCTACGAGCAGTACTTC
CASRFRGRSYEQYF
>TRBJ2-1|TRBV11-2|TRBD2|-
TGTGCCAGCAGCCCCCGGCTAGCGGGTTACAATGAGCAGTTCTTC
CASSPRLAGYNEQFF
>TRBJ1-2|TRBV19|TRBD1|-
TGTGCCAGTAGTATTGGGGACAGTTTATATGGCTACACCTTC
CASSIGDSLYGYTF
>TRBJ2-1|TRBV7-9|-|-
TGTGCCAGCAGCTCCCCATCTGTGGGGCACAATGAGCAGTTCTTC
CASSSPSVGHNEQFF
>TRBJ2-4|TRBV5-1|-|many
TGCGCCAGCAGCTTGACAGGGTCTGAAAACATTCAGTACTTC
CASSLTGSENIQYF
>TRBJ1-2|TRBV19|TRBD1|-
TGTGCCAGCCAACAGGGGAACTATGGCTACACCTTC
CASQQGNYGYTF
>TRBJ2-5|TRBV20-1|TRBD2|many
TGCAGTGCTAGTAGACGTGGGGAGGGACCCGTCGGGACCCAGTACTTC
CSASRRGEGPVGTQYF
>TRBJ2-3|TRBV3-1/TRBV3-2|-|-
TGTGCCAGCAGCCAAGGGGGGCTTCCGGCGAACGTGCCCTTAGGGGTTACGCAGTATTTT
CASSQGGLPANVPLGVTQYF
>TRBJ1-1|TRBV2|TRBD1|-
TGTGCCAGCAGTGATGACAGGGCCGCCGAAGCTTTCTTT
CASSDDRAAEAFF
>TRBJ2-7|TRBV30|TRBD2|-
TGTGCCTGGAACGCGGGGGTGGTCCCTCTCTACGAGCAGTACTTC
CAWNAGVVPLYEQYF
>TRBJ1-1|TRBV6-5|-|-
TGTGCCAGCAGTTACGGGGGACTAGGCACTGAAGCTTTCTTT
CASSYGGLGTEAFF
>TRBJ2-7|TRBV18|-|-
TGTGCCAGCTCGCCGGGGAGCTCCTACGAGCAGTACTTC
CASSPGSSYEQYF
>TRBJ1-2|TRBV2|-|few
TGTGCCAGCTGGTTGGGGAGGGACTATGGCTACACCTTC
CASWLGRDYGYTF
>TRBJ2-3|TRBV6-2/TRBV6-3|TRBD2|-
TGTGCCAGCAGTTACTCGGGACTAGCGGGGGGGCGAAATACGCAGTATTTT
CASSYSGLAGGRNTQYF
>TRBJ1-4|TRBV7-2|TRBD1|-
TGTGCCAGCAGCACGACAGGGGGCAATGAAAAACTGTTTTTT
CASSTTGGNEKLFF
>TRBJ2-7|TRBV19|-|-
TGTGCCAGTAGCACCGTAAGAGGTCCCTACGAGCAGTACTTC
CASSTVRGPYEQYF
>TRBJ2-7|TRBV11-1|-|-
TGTGCCACCTCGGAGGGTCCCTCCTACGAGCAGTACTTC
CATSEGPSYEQYF
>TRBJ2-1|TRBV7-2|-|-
TGTGCCAGCAGCTTACCGGGACTCCCTTACAATGAGCAGTTCTTC
CASSLPGLPYNEQFF
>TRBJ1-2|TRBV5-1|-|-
TGCGCCAGCAGCCAAGAGTCCAGGGACTCTAACTATGGCTACACCTTC
CASSQESRDSNYGYTF